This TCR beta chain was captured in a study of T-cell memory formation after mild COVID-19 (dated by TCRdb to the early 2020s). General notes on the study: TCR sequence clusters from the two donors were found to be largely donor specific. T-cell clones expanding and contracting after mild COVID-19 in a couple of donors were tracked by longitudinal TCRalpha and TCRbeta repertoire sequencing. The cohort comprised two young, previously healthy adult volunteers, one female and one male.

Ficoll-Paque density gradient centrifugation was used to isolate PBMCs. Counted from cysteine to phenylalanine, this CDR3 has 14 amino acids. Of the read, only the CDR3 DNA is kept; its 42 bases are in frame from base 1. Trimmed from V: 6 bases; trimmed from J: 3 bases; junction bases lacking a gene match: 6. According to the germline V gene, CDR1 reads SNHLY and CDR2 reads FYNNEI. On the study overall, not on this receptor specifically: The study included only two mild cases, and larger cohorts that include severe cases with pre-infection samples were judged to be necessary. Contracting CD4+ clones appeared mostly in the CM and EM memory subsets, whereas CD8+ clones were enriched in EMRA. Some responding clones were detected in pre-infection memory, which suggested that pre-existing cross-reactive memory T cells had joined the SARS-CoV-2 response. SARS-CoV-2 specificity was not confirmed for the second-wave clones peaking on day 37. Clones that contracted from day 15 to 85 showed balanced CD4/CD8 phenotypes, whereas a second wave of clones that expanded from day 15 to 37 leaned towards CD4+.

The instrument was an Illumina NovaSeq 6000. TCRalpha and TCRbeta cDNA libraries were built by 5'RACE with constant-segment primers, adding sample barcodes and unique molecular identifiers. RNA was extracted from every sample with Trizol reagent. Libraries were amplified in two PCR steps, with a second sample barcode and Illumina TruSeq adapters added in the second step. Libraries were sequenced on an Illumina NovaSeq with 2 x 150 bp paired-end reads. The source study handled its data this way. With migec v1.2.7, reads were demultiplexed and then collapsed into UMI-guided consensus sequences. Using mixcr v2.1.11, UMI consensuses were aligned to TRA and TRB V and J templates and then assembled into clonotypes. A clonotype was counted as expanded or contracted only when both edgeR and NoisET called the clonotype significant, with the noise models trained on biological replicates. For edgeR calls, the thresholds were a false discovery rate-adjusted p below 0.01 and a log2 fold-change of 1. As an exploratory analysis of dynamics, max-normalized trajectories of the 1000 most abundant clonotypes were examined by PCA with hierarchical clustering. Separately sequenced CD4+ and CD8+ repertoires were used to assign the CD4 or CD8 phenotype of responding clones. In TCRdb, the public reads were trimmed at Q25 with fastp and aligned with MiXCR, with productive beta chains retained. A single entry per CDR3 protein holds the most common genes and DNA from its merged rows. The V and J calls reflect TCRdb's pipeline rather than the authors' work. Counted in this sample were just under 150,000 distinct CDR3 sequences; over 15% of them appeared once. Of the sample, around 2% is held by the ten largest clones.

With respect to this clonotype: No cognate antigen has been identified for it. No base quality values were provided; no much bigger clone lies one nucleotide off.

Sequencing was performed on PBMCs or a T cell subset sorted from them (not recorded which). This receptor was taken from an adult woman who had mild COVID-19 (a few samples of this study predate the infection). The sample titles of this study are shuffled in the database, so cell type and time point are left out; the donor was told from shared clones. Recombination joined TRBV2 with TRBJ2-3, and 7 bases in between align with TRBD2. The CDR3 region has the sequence CASSRAGITDTQYF. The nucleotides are TGTGCCAGCAGCCGAGCGGGGATAACAGATACGCAGTATTTT. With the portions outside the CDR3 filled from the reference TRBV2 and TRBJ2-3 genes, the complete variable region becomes EPEVTQTPSHQVTQMGQEVILRCVPISNHLYFYWYRQILGQKVEFLVSFYNNEISEKSEIFDDQFSVERPDGSNFTLKIRSTKLEDSAMYFCASSRAGITDTQYFGPGTRLTVL.